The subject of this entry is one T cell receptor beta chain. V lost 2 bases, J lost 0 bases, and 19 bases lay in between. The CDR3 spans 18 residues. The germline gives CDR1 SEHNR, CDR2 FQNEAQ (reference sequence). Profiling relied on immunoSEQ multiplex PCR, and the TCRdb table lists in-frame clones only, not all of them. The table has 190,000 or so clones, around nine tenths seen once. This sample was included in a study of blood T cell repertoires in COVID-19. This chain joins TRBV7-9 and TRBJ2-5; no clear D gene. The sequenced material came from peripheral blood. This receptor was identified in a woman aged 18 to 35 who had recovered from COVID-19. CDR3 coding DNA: TGTGCCAGCAGCTTATCTGGAGCCCTCCGCCCAGACCAAGAGACCCAGTACTTC. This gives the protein CASSLSGALRPDQETQYF.